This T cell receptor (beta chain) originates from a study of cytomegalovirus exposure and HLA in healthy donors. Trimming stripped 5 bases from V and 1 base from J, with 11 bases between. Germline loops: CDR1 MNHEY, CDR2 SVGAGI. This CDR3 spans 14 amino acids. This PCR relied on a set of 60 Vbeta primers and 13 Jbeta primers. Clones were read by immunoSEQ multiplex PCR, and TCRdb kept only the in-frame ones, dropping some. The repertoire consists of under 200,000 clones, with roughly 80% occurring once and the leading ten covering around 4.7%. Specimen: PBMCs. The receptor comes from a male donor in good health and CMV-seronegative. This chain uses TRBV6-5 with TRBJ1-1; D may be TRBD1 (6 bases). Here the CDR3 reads CASSVTRGNTEAFF. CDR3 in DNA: TGTGCCAGCAGTGTGACCAGGGGGAACACTGAAGCTTTCTTT.